Sequencing of this T cell receptor beta chain was carried out in a study of shared clonotypes between healthy human individuals. To note about this clone: As yet, its antigen is unknown.

Study conclusions and caveats: Non-shared clonotypes showed lower generation probabilities than clonotypes common to all four donors. In having few donors, the study represented limited genetic and exposure-history diversity.

The V end lost 5 bases, the J end lost 1 base, and 5 bases lay between the germline ends. CDR3 length equals 12 residues. Germline CDR1 SNHLY, CDR2 FYNNEI. At deep level, the assay was performed. Authors' processing steps: ImmunoSEQ sequences covered only the junction and lacked quality scores; filtering therefore differed. Sequenced by immunoSEQ multiplex PCR; TCRdb stores in-frame clones only, minus some. That table is the source of V, J and clone size, and D and trimming were worked out from the DNA. The table includes 2 million to 2.5 million clones, 80% to 95% detected once. Sequences were obtained from naive CD4+ T cells from PBMCs. Subset denoted: CD45RA+ positively selected. This clonotype originated in a man aged 18 to 29 in good health. Some clones in this sample may be carry-over from other donors' samples. V gene TRBV2 combines with J gene TRBJ2-5; D is ambiguous. CDR3 in DNA: TGTGCCAGCAGTTATACCCAAGAGACCCAGTACTTC. Amino acid sequence: CASSYTQETQYF.